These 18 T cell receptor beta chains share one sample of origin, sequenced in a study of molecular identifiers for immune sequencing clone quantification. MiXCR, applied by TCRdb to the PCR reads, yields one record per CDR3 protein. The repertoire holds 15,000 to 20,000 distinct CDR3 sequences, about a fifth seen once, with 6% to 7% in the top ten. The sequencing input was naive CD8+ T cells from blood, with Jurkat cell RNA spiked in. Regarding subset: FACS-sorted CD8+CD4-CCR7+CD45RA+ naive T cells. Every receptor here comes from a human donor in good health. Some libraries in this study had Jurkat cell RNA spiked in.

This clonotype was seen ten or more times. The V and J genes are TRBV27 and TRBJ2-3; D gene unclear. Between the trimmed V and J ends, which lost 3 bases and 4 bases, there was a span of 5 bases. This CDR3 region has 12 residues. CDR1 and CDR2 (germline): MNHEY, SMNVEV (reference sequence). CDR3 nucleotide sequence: TGTGCCAGCAGTTTCATCGCAGATACGCAGTATTTT. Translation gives CASSFIADTQYF.

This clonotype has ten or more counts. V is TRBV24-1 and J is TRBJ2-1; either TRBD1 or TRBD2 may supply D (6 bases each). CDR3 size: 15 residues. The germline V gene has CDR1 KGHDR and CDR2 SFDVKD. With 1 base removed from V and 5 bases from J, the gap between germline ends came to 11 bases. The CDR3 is CATSDLGGSDNEQFF. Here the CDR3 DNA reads TGTGCCACCAGTGATTTAGGGGGGAGCGACAATGAGCAGTTCTTC.

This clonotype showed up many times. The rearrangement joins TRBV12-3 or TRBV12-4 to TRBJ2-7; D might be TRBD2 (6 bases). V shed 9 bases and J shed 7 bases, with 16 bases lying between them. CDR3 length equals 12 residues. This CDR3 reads CASQYGSWEQYF. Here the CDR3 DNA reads TGTGCCAGTCAATACGGGAGTTGGGAGCAGTACTTC.

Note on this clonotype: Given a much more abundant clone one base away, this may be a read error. The CDR3 sequence is CASSLVWSGWFTGELFF. CDR3 coding DNA: TGTGCCAGCAGTTTGGTATGGAGCGGGTGGTTCACCGGGGAGCTGTTTTTT. The gene calls are TRBV27 and TRBJ2-2; possibly TRBD2 for D (6 bases). Trimming took 3 bases from V and 4 from J, leaving 18 bases between them. The CDR3 covers 17 residues. The germline CDR1 and CDR2 sequences are MNHEY and SMNVEV (reference sequence).

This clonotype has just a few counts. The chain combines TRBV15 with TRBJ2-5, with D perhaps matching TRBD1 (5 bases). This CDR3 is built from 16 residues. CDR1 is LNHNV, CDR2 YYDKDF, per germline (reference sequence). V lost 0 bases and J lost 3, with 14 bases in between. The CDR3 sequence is CATSRDPKGIEETQYF. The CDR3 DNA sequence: TGTGCCACCAGCAGAGACCCAAAGGGGATCGAAGAGACCCAGTACTTC.

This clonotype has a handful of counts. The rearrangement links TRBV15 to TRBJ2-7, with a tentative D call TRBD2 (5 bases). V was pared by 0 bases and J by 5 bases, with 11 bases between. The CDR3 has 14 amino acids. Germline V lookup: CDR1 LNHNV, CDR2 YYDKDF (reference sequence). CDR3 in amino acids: CATSRDFGMDEQYF. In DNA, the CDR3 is TGTGCCACCAGCAGAGATTTCGGGATGGACGAGCAGTACTTC.

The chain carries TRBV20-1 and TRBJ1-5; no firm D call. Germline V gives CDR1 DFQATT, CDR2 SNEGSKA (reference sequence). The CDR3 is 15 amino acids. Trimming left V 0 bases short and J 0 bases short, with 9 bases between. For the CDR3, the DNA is TGCAGTGCTAGAGATTTGGGCAATAGCAATCAGCCCCAGCATTTT. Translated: CSARDLGNSNQPQHF.

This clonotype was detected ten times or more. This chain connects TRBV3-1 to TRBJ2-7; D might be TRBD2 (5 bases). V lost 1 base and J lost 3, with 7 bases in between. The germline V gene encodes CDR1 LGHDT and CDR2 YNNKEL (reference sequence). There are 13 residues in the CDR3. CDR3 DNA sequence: TGTGCCAGCAGCCAAGGACTAAACTACGAGCAGTACTTC. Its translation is CASSQGLNYEQYF.

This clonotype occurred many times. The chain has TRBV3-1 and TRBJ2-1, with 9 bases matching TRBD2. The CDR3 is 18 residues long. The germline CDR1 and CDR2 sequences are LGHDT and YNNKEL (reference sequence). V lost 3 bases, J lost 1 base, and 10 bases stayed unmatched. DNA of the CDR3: TGTGCCAGCAGCCAGGTCACCTTGCGGGAGGGGTCCTACAATGAGCAGTTCTTC. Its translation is CASSQVTLREGSYNEQFF.

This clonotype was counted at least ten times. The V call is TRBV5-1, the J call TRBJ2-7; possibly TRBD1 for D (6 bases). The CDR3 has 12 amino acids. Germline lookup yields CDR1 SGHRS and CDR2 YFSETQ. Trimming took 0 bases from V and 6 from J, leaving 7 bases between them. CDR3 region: CASSLDRVEQYF. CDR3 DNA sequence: TGCGCCAGCAGCTTGGACAGGGTCGAGCAGTACTTC.

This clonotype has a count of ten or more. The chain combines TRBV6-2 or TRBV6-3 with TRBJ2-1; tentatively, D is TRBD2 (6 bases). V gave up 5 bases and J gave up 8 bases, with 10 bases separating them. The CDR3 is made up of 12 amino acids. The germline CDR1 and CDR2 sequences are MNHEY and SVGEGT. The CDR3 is CASSKTRHEQFF. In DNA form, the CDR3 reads TGTGCCAGCAGTAAGACTAGGCATGAGCAGTTCTTC.

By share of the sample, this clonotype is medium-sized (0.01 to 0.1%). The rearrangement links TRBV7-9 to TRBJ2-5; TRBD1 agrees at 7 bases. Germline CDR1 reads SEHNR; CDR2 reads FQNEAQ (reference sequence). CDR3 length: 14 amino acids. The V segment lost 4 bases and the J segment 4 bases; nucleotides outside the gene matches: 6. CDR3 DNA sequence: TGTGCCAGCAGCTATCGGGACAGTGGAGAGACCCAGTACTTC. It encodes CASSYRDSGETQYF.

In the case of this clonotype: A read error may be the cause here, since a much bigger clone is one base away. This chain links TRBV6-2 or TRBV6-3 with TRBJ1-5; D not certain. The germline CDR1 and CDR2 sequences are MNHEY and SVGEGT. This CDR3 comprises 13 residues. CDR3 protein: CAGSYRIHQPQHF. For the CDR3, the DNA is TGTGCCGGCAGTTACCGGATTCATCAGCCCCAGCATTTT.

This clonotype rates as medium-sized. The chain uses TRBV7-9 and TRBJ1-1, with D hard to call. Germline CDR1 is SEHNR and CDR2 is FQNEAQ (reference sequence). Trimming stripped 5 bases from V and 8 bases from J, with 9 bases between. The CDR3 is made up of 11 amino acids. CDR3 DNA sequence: TGTGCCAGCAGCACGTGGCGGGAAGCTTTCTTT. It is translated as CASSTWREAFF.

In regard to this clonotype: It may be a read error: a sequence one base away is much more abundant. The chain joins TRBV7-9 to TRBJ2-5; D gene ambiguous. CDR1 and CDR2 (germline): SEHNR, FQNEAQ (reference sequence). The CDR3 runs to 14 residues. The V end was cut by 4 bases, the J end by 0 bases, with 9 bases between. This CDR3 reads CASSSAVNQETQYF. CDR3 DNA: TGTGCCAGCAGCTCAGCCGTTAACCAAGAGACCCAGTACTTC.

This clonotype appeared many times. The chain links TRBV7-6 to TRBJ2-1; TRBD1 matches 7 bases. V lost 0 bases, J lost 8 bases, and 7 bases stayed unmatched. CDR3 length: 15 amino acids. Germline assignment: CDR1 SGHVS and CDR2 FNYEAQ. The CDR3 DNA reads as TGTGCCAGCAGCTTAGCTGACAGGGATGGGGATGAGCAGTTCTTC. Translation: CASSLADRDGDEQFF. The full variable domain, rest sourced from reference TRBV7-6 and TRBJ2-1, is GAGVSQSPRYKVTKRGQDVALRCDPISGHVSLYWYRQALGQGPEFLTYFNYEAQQDKSGLPNDRFSAERPEGSISTLTIQRTEQRDSAMYRCASSLADRDGDEQFFGPGTRLTVL.

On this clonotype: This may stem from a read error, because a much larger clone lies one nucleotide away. In nucleotides, the CDR3 is TGTGCCAGCACTCTCGGGACGGGCTTCGATACGCGGTATTTT. Its protein is CASTLGTGFDTRYF. V is TRBV28 and J is TRBJ2-3, with D perhaps being TRBD1 or TRBD2 (5 bases each). This CDR3 has 14 residues. CDR1 is MDHEN and CDR2 is SYDVKM in the germline V gene.

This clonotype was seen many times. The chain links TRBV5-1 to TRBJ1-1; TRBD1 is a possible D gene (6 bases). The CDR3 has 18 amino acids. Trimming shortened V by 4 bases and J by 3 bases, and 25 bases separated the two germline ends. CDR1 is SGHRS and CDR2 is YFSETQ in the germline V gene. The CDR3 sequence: CASSPPVGGVRGDTEAFF. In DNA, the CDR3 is TGCGCCAGCAGCCCACCAGTGGGGGGCGTGAGGGGGGACACTGAAGCTTTCTTT.